This T cell receptor beta chain stems from a study of blood T cell repertoires in COVID-19. TCRdb's table, derived via immunoSEQ multiplex PCR, lists solely in-frame clones and lacks some. The table records around 150,000 clones, roughly 88% of them present only once. This CDR3 contains 14 residues. Germline V gene lookup returns CDR1 SGHTA and CDR2 FQGNSA. The germline V and J ends were trimmed by 1 base and 8 bases, with 14 bases remaining between them. This receptor was taken from a man in his 70s who had been exposed to COVID-19. The specimen was PBMCs or T cells enriched from blood (not recorded which). The chain is built from TRBV7-2 and TRBJ1-2; possibly TRBD1 for D (6 bases). The CDR3 DNA follows: TGTGCCAGCAGCTTAGGATGGGGGCGTAGCGGCTACACCTTC. This encodes CASSLGWGRSGYTF. Combining the CDR3 with reference TRBV7-2 and TRBJ1-2 gives the whole variable domain GAGVSQSPSNKVTEKGKDVELRCDPISGHTALYWYRQSLGQGLEFLIYFQGNSAPDKSGLPSDRFSAERTGGSVSTLTIQRTQQEDSAVYLCASSLGWGRSGYTFGSGTRLTVV.